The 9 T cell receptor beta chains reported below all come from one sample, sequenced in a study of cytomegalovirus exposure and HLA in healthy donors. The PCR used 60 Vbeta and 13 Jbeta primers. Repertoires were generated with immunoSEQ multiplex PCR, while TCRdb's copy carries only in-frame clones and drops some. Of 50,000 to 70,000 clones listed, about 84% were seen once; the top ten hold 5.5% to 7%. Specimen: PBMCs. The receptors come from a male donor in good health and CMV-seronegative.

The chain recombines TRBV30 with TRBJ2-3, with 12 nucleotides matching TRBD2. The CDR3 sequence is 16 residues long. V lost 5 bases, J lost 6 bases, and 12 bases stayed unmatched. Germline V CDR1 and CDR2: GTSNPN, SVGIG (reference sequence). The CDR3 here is CAWSRLAGAGSDTQYF. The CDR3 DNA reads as TGTGCCTGGTCCCGACTAGCGGGGGCTGGGTCGGATACGCAGTATTTT.

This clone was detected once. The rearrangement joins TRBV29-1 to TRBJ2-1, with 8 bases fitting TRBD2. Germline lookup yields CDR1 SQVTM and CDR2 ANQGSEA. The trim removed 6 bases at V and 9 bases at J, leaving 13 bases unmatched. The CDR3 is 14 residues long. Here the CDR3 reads CSVQPGGAESEQFF. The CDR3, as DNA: TGCAGCGTCCAACCCGGGGGGGCAGAGAGTGAGCAGTTCTTC.

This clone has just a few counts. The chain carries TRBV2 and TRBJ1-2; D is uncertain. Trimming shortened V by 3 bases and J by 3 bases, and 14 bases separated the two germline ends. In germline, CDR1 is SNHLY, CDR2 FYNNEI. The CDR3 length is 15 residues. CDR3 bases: TGTGCCAGCAGTGAGCCCAGCCAGGAATACTATGGCTACACCTTC. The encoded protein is CASSEPSQEYYGYTF.

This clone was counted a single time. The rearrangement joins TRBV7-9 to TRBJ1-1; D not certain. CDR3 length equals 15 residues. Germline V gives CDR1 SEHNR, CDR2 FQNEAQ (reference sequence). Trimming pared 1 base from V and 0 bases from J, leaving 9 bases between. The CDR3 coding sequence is TGTGCCAGCAGCTTAGGGGCAGGATTGAACACTGAAGCTTTCTTT. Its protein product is CASSLGAGLNTEAFF.

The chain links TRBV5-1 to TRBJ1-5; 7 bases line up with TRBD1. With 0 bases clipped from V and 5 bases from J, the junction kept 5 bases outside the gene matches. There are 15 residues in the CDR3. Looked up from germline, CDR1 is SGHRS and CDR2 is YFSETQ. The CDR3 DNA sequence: TGCGCCAGCAGCTTGGAGACAGGGTCGGATCAGCCCCAGCATTTT. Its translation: CASSLETGSDQPQHF.

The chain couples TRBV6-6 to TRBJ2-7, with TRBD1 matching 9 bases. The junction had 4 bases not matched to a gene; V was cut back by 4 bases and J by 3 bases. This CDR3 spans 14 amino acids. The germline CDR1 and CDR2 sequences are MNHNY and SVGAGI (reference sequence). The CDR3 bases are TGTGCCAGCAGTTCGACAGGGGGTGTCTACGAGCAGTACTTC. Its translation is CASSSTGGVYEQYF.

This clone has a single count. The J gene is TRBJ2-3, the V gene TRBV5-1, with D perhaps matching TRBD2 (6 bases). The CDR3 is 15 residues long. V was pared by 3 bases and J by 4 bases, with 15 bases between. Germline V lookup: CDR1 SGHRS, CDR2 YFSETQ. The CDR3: CASSWGDPRPDTQYF. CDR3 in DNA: TGCGCCAGCAGCTGGGGGGACCCTCGCCCAGATACGCAGTATTTT.

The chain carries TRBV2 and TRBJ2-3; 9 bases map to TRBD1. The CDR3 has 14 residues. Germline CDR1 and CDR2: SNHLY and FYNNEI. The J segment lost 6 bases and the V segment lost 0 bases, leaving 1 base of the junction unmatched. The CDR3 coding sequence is TGTGCCAGCAGTGAAGCGACAGGGGGGGATACGCAGTATTTT. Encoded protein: CASSEATGGDTQYF.

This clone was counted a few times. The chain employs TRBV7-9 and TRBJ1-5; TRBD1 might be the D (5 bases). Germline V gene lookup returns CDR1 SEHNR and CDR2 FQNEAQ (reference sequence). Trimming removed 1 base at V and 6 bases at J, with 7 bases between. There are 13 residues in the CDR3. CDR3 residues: CASSLEGLQPQHF. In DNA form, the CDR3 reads TGTGCCAGCAGCTTAGAGGGGCTTCAGCCCCAGCATTTT.